These 3 T cell receptor beta chains share one sample of origin, sequenced in a study of control samples from healthy donors and cancer patients. The protocol was immunoSEQ multiplex PCR, while the TCRdb copy is restricted to in-frame clones and leaves out a portion. This table holds more than 50,000 clones, 88% found once. The sample consisted of blood. All receptors come from a man aged 45-60 years in good health.

The rearrangement uses TRBV6-5 and TRBJ1-5; D not certain. The CDR3 has 15 amino acids. CDR1 is MNHEY, CDR2 SVGAGI, per germline. With 7 bases removed from V and 0 bases from J, the gap between germline ends came to 13 bases. CDR3 DNA: TGTGCCAGCAACGAGACACCGAATAGCAATCAGCCCCAGCATTTT. Protein product: CASNETPNSNQPQHF.

V gene TRBV9 combines with J gene TRBJ1-3; D is ambiguous. The V end lost 0 bases, the J end lost 2 bases, and 9 bases lay between the germline ends. There are 15 residues in the CDR3. The germline V gene has CDR1 SGDLS and CDR2 YYNGEE. CDR3 protein: CASSVGGVTGNTIYF. CDR3 nucleotide sequence: TGTGCCAGCAGCGTAGGTGGGGTAACTGGAAACACCATATATTTT.

The V and J genes are TRBV28 and TRBJ1-1, with TRBD1 as a possible D gene (6 bases). CDR1 and CDR2 (germline): MDHEN, SYDVKM. The V end was cut by 6 bases, the J end by 0 bases, with 14 bases between. The CDR3 runs 15 residues. This CDR3 is CASRTSDSMNTEAFF. DNA of the CDR3: TGTGCCAGCAGAACATCGGACAGCATGAACACTGAAGCTTTCTTT.